The clone carrying this T cell receptor beta chain was seen more than once but under ten times. Its antigen is undetermined. The sample is drawn from a study of blood T cells in healthy people across ages. Findings and limits, study-wide: It was held that the diversity estimates obtained from one million T cells were underestimates. Naive T cell percentage showed a strong correlation with the diversity of TCR beta.

A J-beta primer mix and a sample-barcoded 5' primer were used in a second PCR of about 7 to 12 cycles. Each cDNA molecule was tagged by a template-switch adaptor with 12 random nucleotides. Using its own MiXCR run on the 5' RACE reads, TCRdb lists one record per CDR3 protein. This repertoire shows approximately 850,000 distinct CDR3 sequences, roughly 64% found once; its top ten account for roughly 22%. Donor samples were obtained from healthy Caucasian individuals from Russia, aged 6 to 90. The CDR3 has 15 amino acids. Germline CDR1 and CDR2: DFQATT and SNEGSKA (reference sequence). Trimming cost V 1 base and J 3 bases; bases outside gene matches: 6.

The gene calls are TRBV20-1 and TRBJ1-2, with 9 bases lining up with TRBD1. The material sequenced was blood. The receptor's source is a man aged 25-45 years in good health. The CDR3 is CSARVGGQGYYGYTF. CDR3 DNA: TGCAGTGCTAGAGTAGGGGGACAGGGATACTATGGCTACACCTTC.